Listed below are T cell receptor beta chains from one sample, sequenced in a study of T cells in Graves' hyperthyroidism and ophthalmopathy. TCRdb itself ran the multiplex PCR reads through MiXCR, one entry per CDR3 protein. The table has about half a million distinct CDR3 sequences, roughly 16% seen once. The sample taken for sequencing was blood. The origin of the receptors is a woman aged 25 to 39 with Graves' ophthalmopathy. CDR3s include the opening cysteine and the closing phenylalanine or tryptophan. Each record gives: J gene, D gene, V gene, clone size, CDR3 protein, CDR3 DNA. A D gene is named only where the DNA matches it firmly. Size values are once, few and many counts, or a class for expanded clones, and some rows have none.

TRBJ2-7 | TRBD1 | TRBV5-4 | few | CASSLAGTAQGLLSREQYF | TGTGCCAGCAGCCTGGCCGGGACAGCCCAGGGTCTGCTATCTCGGGAGCAGTACTTC
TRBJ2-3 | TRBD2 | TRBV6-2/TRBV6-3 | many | CASSYPSGSTDTQYF | TGTGCCAGCAGTTACCCTAGCGGAAGCACAGATACGCAGTATTTT
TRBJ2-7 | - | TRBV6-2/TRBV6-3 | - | CASSYGGRTYEQYF | TGTGCCAGCAGTTATGGCGGGCGAACCTACGAGCAGTACTTC
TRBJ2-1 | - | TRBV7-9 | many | CASRPGQLNEQFF | TGTGCCAGCAGACCAGGACAGCTCAATGAGCAGTTCTTC
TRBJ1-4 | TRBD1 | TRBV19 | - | CASSAYRGQGEKLFF | TGTGCCAGTAGTGCTTACAGGGGGCAGGGTGAAAAACTGTTTTTT
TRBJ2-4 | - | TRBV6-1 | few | CASSEVRNLAKNIQYF | TGTGCCAGCAGTGAAGTTCGGAACTTAGCCAAAAACATTCAGTACTTC
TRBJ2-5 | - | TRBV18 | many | CASSPTLGGEETQYF | TGTGCCAGCTCACCAACCCTGGGCGGCGAAGAGACCCAGTACTTC
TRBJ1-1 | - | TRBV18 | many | CASSQTMNTEAFF | TGTGCCAGCTCACAGACTATGAACACTGAAGCTTTCTTT
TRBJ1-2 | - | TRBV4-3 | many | CASSQPGTPGGYTF | TGCGCCAGCAGCCAACCCGGGACTCCGGGAGGCTACACCTTC
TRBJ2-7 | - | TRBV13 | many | CASSPRSGYEQYF | TGTGCCAGCAGTCCAAGGAGCGGCTACGAGCAGTACTTC
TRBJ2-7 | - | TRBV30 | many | CAWSVAVSYEQYF | TGTGCCTGGAGTGTAGCGGTCTCCTACGAGCAGTACTTC
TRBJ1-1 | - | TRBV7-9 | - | CASSLALGETEAFF | TGTGCCAGCAGCTTAGCGTTGGGGGAAACTGAAGCTTTCTTT
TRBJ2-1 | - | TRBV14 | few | CASSPAWRLNEQFF | TGTGCCAGCAGCCCCGCCTGGAGGCTCAATGAGCAGTTCTTC
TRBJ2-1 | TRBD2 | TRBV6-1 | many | CASSEVGGVYNEQFF | TGTGCCAGCAGTGAAGTGGGAGGGGTCTACAATGAGCAGTTCTTC
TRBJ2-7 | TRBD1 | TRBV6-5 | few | CASSYSALFGTGANEQYF | TGTGCCAGCAGTTACTCGGCGCTCTTTGGGACAGGGGCTAACGAGCAGTACTTC
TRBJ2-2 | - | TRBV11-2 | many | CASSLEVGPGELFF | TGTGCCAGCAGCTTAGAAGTTGGCCCCGGGGAGCTGTTTTTT
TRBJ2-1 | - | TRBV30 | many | CAWSVGYNEQFF | TGTGCCTGGAGTGTGGGATACAATGAGCAGTTCTTC
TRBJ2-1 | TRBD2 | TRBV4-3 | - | CASSQELGLATEQFF | TGCGCCAGCAGCCAAGAGTTGGGACTAGCGACCGAGCAGTTCTTC
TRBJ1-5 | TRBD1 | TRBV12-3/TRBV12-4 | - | CASSLASGGGQPQHF | TGTGCCAGCAGTTTAGCCTCAGGGGGAGGCCAGCCCCAGCATTTT
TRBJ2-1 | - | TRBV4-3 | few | CASSQYSGRAYNEQFF | TGCGCCAGCAGCCAATACAGCGGGCGGGCCTACAATGAGCAGTTCTTC
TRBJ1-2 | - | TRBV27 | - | CASAVAVPNYGYTF | TGTGCCAGCGCGGTGGCAGTTCCTAACTATGGCTACACCTTC
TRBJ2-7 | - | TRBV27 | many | CASSQTGASYEQYF | TGTGCCAGCAGTCAGACTGGGGCCTCCTACGAGCAGTACTTC
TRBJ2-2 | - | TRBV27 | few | CASSSPRAGTGELFF | TGTGCCAGCAGTTCCCCCCGAGCGGGCACCGGGGAGCTGTTTTTT
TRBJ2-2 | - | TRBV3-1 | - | CASSHTGELFF | TGTGCCAGCAGCCACACCGGGGAGCTGTTTTTT
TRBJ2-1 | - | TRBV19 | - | CASRQGMWNEQFF | TGTGCCAGTAGACAGGGAATGTGGAATGAGCAGTTCTTC
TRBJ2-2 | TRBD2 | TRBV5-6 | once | CASSPPPGLSSTGELFF | TGTGCCAGCAGCCCGCCCCCGGGACTATCGAGCACCGGGGAGCTGTTTTTT
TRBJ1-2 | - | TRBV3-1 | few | CASSQDPLSGYTF | TGCGCCAGCAGCCAAGACCCTCTCAGCGGCTACACCTTC
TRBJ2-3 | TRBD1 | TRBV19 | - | CASSMGQLSSTDTQYF | TGTGCCAGTAGTATGGGACAGCTCTCTAGCACAGATACGCAGTATTTT
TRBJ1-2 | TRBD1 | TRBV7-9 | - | CASSSSTGVYGYTF | TGTGCCAGCAGCTCCTCGACAGGGGTATATGGCTACACCTTC
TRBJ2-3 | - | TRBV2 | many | CASTSTGTDTQYF | TGTGCCAGCACCTCGACAGGCACAGATACGCAGTATTTT
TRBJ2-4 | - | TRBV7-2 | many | CASSLERLAKNIQYF | TGTGCCAGCAGCTTAGAACGCCTAGCCAAAAACATTCAGTACTTC
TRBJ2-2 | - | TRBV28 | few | CATHANTGELFF | TGTGCCACCCATGCTAACACCGGGGAGCTGTTTTTT
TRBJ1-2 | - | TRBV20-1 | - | CCAPQGGGVSYGYTF | TGCTGTGCTCCCCAAGGGGGGGGAGTAAGCTATGGCTACACCTTC
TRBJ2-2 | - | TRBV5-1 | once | CASSLAAGGTTGELFF | TGCGCCAGCAGCTTGGCCGCCGGCGGGACCACCGGGGAGCTGTTTTTT
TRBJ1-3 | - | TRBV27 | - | CASSATPPMTDSSGNTIYF | TGTGCCAGCAGTGCCACCCCTCCCATGACGGACTCCTCTGGAAACACCATATATTTT
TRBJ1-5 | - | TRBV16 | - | CASSQSVVAGNQPQHF | TGTGCCAGCAGCCAATCGGTGGTGGCTGGCAATCAGCCCCAGCATTTT
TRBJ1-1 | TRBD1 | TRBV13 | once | CASSPEARTGTGNTEAFF | TGTGCCAGCAGCCCAGAAGCTCGGACCGGGACAGGGAACACTGAAGCTTTCTTT
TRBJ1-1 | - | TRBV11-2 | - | CASSQMFTEAFF | TGTGCCAGCAGCCAAATGTTCACTGAAGCTTTCTTT
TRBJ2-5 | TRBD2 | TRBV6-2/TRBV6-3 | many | CASNPAGVLETQYF | TGTGCCAGCAACCCAGCGGGAGTATTGGAGACCCAGTACTTC
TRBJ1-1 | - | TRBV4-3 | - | CASSQGPANTEAFF | TGCGCCAGCAGCCAAGGACCTGCCAACACTGAAGCTTTCTTT
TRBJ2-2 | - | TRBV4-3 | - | CASSQGTRGGFTGELFF | TGCGCCAGCAGCCAAGGAACAAGGGGGGGTTTCACCGGGGAGCTGTTTTTT
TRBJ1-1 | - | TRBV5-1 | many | CASSEAGATEAFF | TGCGCCAGCAGCGAGGCGGGGGCCACTGAAGCTTTCTTT
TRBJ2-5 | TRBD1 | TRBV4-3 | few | CASSQGTYRQGETQYF | TGCGCCAGCAGCCAAGGCACTTATCGACAGGGGGAGACCCAGTACTTC
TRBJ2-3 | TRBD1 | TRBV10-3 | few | CAISVGQGAGGTDTQYF | TGTGCCATCAGTGTGGGACAGGGGGCAGGTGGCACAGATACGCAGTATTTT
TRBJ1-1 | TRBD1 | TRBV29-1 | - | CSVVKGQLNTEAFF | TGCAGCGTTGTGAAGGGACAGTTGAACACTGAAGCTTTCTTT
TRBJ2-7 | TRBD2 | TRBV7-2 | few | CASSLVGTSGAREQYF | TGTGCCAGCAGCTTAGTAGGGACTAGCGGGGCCCGGGAGCAGTACTTC
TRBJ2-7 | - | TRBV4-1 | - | CASSQESGERALYEQYF | TGCGCCAGCAGCCAAGAGTCCGGGGAACGAGCCCTCTACGAGCAGTACTTC
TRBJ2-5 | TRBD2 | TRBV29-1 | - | CSVEGGSRTQYF | TGCAGCGTTGAGGGAGGGAGCAGGACCCAGTACTTC
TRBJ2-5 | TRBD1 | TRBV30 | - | CAGDRNQETQYF | TGTGCCGGGGACAGGAACCAAGAGACCCAGTACTTC
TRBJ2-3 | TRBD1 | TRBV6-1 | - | CASTDRGVGTDTQYF | TGTGCCAGCACCGACAGGGGAGTAGGCACAGATACGCAGTATTTT
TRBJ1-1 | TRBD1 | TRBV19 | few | CASGAGTVNTEAFF | TGTGCCAGTGGGGCCGGGACAGTGAACACTGAAGCTTTCTTT
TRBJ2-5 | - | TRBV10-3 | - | CAISEGATQETQYF | TGTGCCATCAGTGAGGGGGCAACCCAAGAGACCCAGTACTTC
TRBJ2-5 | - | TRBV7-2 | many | CASSPGNVAETQYF | TGTGCCAGCAGCCCCGGTAACGTAGCGGAGACCCAGTACTTC
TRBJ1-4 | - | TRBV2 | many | CASSDFRGTNEKLFF | TGTGCCAGCAGTGACTTCAGGGGCACTAATGAAAAACTGTTTTTT
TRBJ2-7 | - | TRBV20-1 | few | CSARRERTSYEQYF | TGCAGTGCTAGGCGCGAGCGGACCTCCTACGAGCAGTACTTC
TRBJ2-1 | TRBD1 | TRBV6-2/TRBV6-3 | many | CASSSWGQGAGEQFF | TGTGCCAGCAGTTCTTGGGGACAGGGGGCGGGTGAGCAGTTCTTC
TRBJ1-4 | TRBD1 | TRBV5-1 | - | CASSLEGQGAGEKLFF | TGCGCCAGCAGCTTGGAGGGACAGGGGGCAGGTGAAAAACTGTTTTTT
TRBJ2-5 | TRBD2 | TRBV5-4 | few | CASSLGTSDQETQYF | TGTGCCAGCAGCTTGGGGACTAGCGACCAAGAGACCCAGTACTTC
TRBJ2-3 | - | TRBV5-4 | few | CASSLQGIGTDTQYF | TGTGCCAGCAGCTTGCAGGGGATTGGCACAGATACGCAGTATTTT
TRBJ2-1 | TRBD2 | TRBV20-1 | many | CSAPGRRESSYNEQFF | TGCAGTGCACCCGGTAGGCGGGAGAGCTCCTACAATGAGCAGTTCTTC